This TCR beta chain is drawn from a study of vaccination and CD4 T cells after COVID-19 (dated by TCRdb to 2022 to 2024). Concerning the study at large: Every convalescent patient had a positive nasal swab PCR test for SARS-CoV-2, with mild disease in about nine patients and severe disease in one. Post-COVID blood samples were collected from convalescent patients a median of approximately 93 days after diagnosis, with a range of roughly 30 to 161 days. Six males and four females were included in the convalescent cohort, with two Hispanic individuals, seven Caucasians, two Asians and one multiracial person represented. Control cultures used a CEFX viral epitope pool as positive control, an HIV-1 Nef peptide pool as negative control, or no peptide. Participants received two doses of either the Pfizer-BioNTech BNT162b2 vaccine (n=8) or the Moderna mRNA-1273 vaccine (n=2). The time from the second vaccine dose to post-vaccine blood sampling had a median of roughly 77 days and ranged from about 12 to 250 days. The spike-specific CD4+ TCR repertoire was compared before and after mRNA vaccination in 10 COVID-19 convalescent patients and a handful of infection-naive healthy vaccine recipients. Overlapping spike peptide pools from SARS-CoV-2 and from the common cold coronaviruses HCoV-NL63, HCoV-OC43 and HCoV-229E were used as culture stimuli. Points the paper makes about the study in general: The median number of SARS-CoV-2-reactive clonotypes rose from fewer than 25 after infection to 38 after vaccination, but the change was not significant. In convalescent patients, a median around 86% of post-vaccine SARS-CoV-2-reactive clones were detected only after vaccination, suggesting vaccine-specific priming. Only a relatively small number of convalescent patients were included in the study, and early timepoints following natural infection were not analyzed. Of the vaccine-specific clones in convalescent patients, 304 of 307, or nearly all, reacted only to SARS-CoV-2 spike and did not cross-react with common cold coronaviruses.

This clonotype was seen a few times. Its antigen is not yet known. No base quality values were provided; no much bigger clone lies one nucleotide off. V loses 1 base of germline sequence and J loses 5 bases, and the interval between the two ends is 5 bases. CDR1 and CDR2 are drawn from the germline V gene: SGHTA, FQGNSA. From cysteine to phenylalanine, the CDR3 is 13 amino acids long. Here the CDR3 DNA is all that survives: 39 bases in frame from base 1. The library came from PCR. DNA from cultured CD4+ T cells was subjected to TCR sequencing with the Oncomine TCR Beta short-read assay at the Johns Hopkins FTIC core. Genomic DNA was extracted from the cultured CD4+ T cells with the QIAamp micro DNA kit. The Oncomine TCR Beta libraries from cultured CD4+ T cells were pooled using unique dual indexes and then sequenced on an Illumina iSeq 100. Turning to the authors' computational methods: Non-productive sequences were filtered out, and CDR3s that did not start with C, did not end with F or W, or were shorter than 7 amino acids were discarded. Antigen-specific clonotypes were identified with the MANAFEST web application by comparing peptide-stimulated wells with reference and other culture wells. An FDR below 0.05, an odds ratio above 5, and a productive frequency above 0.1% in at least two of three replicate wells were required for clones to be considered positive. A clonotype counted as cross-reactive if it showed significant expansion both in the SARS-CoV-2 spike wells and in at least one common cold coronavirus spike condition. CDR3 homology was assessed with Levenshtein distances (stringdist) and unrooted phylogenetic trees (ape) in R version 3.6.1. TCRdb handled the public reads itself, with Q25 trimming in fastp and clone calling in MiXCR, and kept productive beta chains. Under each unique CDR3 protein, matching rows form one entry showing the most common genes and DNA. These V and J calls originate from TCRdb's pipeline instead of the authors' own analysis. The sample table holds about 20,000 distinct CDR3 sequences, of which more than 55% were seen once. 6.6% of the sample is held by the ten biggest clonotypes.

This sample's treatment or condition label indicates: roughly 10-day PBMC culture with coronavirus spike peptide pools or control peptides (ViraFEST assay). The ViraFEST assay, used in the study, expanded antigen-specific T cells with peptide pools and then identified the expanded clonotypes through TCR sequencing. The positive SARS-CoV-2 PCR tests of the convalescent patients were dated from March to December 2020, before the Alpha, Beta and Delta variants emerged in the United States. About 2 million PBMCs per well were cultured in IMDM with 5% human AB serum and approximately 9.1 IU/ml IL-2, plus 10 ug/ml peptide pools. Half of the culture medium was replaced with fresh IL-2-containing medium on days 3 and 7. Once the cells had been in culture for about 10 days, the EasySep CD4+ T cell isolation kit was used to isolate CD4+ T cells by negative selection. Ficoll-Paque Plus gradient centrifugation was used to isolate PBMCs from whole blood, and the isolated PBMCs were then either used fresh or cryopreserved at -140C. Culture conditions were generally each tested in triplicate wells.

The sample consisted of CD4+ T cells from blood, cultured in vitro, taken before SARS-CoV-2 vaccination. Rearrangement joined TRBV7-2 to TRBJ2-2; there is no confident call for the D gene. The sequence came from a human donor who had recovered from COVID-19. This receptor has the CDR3 CASSLGSTGELFF. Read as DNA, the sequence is TGTGCCAGCAGCTTAGGCTCGACCGGGGAGCTGTTTTTT.